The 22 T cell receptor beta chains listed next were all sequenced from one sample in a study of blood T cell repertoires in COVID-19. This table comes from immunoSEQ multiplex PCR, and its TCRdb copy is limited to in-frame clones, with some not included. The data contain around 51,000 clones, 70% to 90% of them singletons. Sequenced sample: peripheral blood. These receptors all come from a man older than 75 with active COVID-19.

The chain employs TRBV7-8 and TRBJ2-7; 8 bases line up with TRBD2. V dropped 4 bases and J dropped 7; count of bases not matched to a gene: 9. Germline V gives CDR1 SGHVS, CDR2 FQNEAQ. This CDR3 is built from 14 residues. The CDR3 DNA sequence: TGTGCCAGCAGCTCCCCCGGGCGCGGGGGGGAGCAGTACTTC. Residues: CASSSPGRGGEQYF.

Here the CDR3 reads CASSTTQGGSGNTIYF. Written as DNA, the CDR3 is TGTGCCAGCTCCACGACCCAGGGTGGATCTGGAAACACCATATATTTT. The chain uses TRBV18 and TRBJ1-3, with a possible D match to TRBD1 (5 bases). CDR3 size: 16 residues. Between the trimmed V and J ends, which lost 6 bases and 1 base, there was a span of 16 bases. The germline gives CDR1 KGHSH, CDR2 LQKENI.

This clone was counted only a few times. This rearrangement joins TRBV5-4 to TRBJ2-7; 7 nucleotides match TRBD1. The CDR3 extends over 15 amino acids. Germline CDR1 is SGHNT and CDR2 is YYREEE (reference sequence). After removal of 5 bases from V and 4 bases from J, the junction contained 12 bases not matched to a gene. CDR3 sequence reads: CASRPDRASSYEQYF. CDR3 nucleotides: TGTGCCAGCAGACCCGACAGGGCCTCCTCATACGAGCAGTACTTC.

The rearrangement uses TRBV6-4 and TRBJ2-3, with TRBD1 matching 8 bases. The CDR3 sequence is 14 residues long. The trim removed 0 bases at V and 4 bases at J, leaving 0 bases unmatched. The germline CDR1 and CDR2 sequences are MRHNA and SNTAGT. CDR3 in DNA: TGTGCCAGCAGTGACTCACAGGGGGCAGATACGCAGTATTTT. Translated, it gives CASSDSQGADTQYF.

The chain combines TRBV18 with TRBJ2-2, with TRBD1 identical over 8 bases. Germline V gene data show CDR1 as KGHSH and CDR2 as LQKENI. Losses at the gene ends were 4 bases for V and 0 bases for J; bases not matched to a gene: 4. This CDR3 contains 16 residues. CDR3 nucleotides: TGTGCCAGCTCACAGGACAGGGCCCCGAACACCGGGGAGCTGTTTTTT. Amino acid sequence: CASSQDRAPNTGELFF.

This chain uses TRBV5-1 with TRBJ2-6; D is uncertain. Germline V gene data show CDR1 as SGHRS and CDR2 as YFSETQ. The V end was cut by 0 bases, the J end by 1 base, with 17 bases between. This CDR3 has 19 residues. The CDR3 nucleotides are TGCGCCAGCAGCTTGGGCGGCAGTGCCTTTAAATCTGGGGCCAACGTCCTGACTTTC. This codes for CASSLGGSAFKSGANVLTF.

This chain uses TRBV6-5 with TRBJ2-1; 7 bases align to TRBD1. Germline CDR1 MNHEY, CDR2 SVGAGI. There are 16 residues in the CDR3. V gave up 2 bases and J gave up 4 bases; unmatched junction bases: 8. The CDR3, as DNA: TGTGCCAGCAGTTACACGCCGCCAGGGGGTTACAATGAGCAGTTCTTC. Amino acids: CASSYTPPGGYNEQFF.

The CDR3 region is CASSNRLAGITDTQYF. The CDR3 DNA is TGTGCCAGTAGTAATCGACTAGCGGGAATCACAGATACGCAGTATTTT. This chain connects TRBV19 to TRBJ2-3; 11 nucleotides match TRBD2. V was clipped by 4 bases and J by 2 bases; unmatched bases: 5. The CDR3 consists of 16 residues. Germline-derived CDR1 and CDR2 are LNHDA and SQIVND (reference sequence).

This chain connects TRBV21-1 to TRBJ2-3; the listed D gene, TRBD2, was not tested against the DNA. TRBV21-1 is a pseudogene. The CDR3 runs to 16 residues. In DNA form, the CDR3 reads TGTGCCAGCAGCAAGTATAGCGGGAGCCCCCCAGATACGCAGTATTTT. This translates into CASSKYSGSPPDTQYF.

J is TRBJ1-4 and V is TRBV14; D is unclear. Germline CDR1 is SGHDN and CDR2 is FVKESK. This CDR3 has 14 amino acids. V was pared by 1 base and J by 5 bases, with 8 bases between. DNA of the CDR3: TGTGCCAGCAGCCAAGGTTTCAGAAATGAAAAACTGTTTTTT. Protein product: CASSQGFRNEKLFF.

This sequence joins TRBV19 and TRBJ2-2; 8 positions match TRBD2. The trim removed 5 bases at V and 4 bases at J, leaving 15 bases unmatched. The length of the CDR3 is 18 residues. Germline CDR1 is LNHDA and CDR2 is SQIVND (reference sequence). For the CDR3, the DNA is TGTGCCAGTAGTCCCGCGGCGGGAGGCCCCGGGCTCACCGGGGAGCTGTTTTTT. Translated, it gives CASSPAAGGPGLTGELFF.

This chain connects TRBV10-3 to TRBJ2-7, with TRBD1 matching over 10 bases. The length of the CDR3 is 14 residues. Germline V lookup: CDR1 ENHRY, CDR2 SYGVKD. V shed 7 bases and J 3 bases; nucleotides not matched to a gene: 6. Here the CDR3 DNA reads TGTGCCATCACAAAGGGGACAGGGGTCTACGAGCAGTACTTC. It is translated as CAITKGTGVYEQYF.

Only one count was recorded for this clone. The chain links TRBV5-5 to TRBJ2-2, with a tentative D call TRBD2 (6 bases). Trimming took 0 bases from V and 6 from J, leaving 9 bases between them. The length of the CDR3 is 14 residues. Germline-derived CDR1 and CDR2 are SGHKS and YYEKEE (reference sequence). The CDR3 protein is CASSLETSAGELFF. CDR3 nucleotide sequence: TGTGCCAGCAGCTTGGAGACTAGTGCCGGGGAGCTGTTTTTT.

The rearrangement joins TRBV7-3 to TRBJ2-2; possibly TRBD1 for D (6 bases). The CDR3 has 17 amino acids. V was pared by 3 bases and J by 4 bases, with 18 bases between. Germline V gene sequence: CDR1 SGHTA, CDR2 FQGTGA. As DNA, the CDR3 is TGTGCCAGCAGCTTCAATTCCCTCAGGGGTAGCACCGGGGAGCTGTTTTTT. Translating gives CASSFNSLRGSTGELFF. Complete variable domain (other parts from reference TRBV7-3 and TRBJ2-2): GAGVSQTPSNKVTEKGKYVELRCDPISGHTALYWYRQSLGQGPEFLIYFQGTGAADDSGLPNDRFFAVRPEGSVSTLKIQRTERGDSAVYLCASSFNSLRGSTGELFFGEGSRLTVL.

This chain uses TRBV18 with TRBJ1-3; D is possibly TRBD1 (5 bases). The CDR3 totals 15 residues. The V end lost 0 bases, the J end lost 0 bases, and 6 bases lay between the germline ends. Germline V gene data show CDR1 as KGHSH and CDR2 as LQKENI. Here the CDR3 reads CASSPPGGSGNTIYF. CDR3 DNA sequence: TGTGCCAGCTCACCACCGGGGGGCTCTGGAAACACCATATATTTT.

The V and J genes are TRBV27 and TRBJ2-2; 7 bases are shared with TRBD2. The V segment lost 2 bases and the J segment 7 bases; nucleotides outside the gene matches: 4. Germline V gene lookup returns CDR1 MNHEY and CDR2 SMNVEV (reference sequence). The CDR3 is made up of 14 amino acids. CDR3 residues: CASSLGGRDGELFF. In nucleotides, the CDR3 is TGTGCCAGCAGTTTAGGAGGGAGGGACGGGGAGCTGTTTTTT.

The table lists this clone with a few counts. The CDR3 bases are TGTGCCAGCAGCCGCTCGGGGGCCTACGAGCAGTACTTC. This sequence encodes CASSRSGAYEQYF. This chain links TRBV5-4 with TRBJ2-7, with D perhaps matching TRBD2 (6 bases). This CDR3 contains 13 residues. The germline V gene encodes CDR1 SGHNT and CDR2 YYREEE (reference sequence). Trimming took off 4 bases at V and 2 bases at J, with 10 bases between the two ends.

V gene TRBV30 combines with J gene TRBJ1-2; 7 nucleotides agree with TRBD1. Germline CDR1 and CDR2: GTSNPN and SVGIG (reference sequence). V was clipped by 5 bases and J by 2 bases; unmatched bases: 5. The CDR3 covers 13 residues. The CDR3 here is CAWGDRANYGYTF. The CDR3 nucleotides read TGTGCCTGGGGTGACAGGGCCAACTATGGCTACACCTTC.

CDR3: CASSLMDSSTDTQYF. The DNA of the CDR3 is TGTGCCAGCAGCCTGATGGACAGCAGCACAGATACGCAGTATTTT. V is TRBV7-2 and J is TRBJ2-3, with a tentative D call TRBD1 (6 bases). CDR3 length: 15 residues. The germline CDR1 and CDR2 sequences are SGHTA and FQGNSA. V was clipped by 5 bases and J by 0 bases, with 12 bases between them.

Written as DNA, the CDR3 is TGTGCCTGGAGTGTAGCTCGAGCCGGCTACACCTTC. Encoded protein: CAWSVARAGYTF. V is TRBV30 and J is TRBJ1-2; no clear D. The germline gives CDR1 GTSNPN, CDR2 SVGIG (reference sequence). With 0 bases removed from V and 8 bases from J, the gap between germline ends came to 10 bases. This CDR3 has 12 residues.

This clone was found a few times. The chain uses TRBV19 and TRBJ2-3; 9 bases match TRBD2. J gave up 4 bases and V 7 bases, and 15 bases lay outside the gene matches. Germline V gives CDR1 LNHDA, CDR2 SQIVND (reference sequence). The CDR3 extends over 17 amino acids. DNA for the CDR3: TGTGCCAGTACTCCTAGAGGAGCTAGCGGGATTTCAGATACGCAGTATTTT. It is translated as CASTPRGASGISDTQYF.

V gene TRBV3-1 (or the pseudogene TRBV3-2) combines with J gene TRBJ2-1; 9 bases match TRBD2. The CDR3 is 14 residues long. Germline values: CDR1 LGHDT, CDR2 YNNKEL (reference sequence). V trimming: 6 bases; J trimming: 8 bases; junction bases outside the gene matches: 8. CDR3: CASRTSGDWDEQFF. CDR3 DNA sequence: TGTGCCAGCAGGACTAGCGGAGATTGGGATGAGCAGTTCTTC.